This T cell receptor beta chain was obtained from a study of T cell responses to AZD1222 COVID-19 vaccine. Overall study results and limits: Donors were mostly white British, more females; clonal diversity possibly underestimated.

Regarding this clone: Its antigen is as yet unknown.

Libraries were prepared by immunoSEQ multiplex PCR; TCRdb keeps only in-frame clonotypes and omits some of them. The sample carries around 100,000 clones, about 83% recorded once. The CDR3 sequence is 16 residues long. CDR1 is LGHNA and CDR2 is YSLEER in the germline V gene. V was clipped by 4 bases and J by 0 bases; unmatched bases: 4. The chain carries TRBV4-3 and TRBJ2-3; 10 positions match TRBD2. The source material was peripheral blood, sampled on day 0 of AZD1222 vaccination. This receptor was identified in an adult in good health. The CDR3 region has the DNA TGCGCCAGCAGCCCCGGACTAGCGGTTAGCACAGATACGCAGTATTTT. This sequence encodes CASSPGLAVSTDTQYF.